Described below is a single T cell receptor (beta chain) sequence and its context. This clone turned up a few times. It lacks a known antigen. One base away there is no much larger clone; base qualities are not given. The data originate from a study of cytomegalovirus exposure and HLA in healthy donors (dated by TCRdb to 2017 to 2019). Context from the whole study: An earlier analysis of approximately 600 of the donors reported more than 250 Gb of sequence data and roughly 110 million unique TCR beta sequences from 150 million to 200 million T cells. Genome-wide SNP genotypes for about 65% of the 666 donors were used in a later genetic analysis, which treated that subset as a discovery cohort. About five DR-DQ haplotypes were treated as single units for association and clustering because of strong linkage in the cohort. Among the roughly 380 genotyped donors, approximately 82% belonged to the genetic ancestry cluster associated with self-reported Caucasian donors. The later analysis used no new phenotypic data to find candidate immune exposures, relying instead on TCR beta sequences and their occurrence across donors. The number of donors typed differed by locus, with about 629-630 for A, B, C, DRB1 and DQB1, roughly 520 for DQA1, approximately 580 for DPA1, and around 450 for DPB1. An earlier analysis of some 600 of the donors applied high-throughput TCR beta sequencing to assess whether each TCR beta V gene segment acted as functional or pseudogenic. All discovery cohort repertoires had been generated using a single sequencing platform. Among about 390 genotyped donors of the cohort, an average of around 240,000 unique TCR beta nucleotide sequences were sequenced per donor, roughly a sixth of them non-productive. Besides the first cohort of more than 650 subjects, a separate validation cohort made up of 120 or so different subjects was used. An early release covering roughly 600 HLA-typed donors comprised roughly 300 gigabases of sequencing data and around 80 million unique TCR sequences. To predict cytomegalovirus infection status, the study brought together high-throughput TCR immunosequencing, statistical association of individual TCRs with disease status, and machine learning. The study profiled the T cell repertoires of around 700 subjects by immunosequencing and related them to cytomegalovirus serostatus. Alongside the repertoire data, information on donor age, sex, ethnicity and CMV serostatus was compiled. Both class I and class II loci were covered by HLA typing, at four-digit resolution. To study patterns of TCR occurrence, a later analysis re-analyzed previously published TCR beta repertoires from hundreds of donors and added high-resolution HLA genotyping. The study was designed to test whether signatures of past pathogen exposure could be identified by cataloging public T cell receptors.

The study at large found these results: Roughly uniform sequencing depth across donors was assumed in presence/absence analyses, although this assumption may not hold. Compared with the approximately 600-donor mean, donors in an Asian-associated ancestry cluster had fewer N-insertions in productive TCRs, according to a later genetic analysis. Correlated functional status among segregating V segments might reflect linkage disequilibrium, but an unknown experimental factor could not be ruled out. Most TCR sequences were observed very rarely across donors, whereas some public TCRs were present in many individuals. Compared with equally common non-associated chains, HLA-associated TCR beta chains in a later analysis were more clonally expanded and had lower generation probabilities. According to a later analysis, TCR association rates differed among HLA loci, with DRB1 alleles showing the most associated TCRs and HLA-C alleles showing the fewest. In a later analysis, around 15,000 TCR beta sequences were associated with specific HLA alleles at a false discovery rate of 0.05. The classifier was reported to diagnose cytomegalovirus status with high specificity and sensitivity in both the original cohort and the validation cohort. According to a later analysis, parvovirus B19, influenza, CMV and Epstein-Barr virus appeared linked to several top co-occurrence clusters. In a later analysis, most CMV-associated TCR beta chains were found to appear HLA-restricted, with HLA associations seemingly driven largely by CMV exposure. The earlier analysis of 587 of the donors excluded 15 to 20 rarely observed V segments, including chromosome 9 orphons, because counts were too low. Some IMGT-functional V segments, including TRBV6-2 and TRBV6-3, could not be told apart with the 87-base-pair reads, so those segments were excluded. Strong co-occurrence of HLA alleles, especially DR and DQ, made assigning TCR associations to individual alleles difficult. Immune exposure information for the cohort was limited to CMV serostatus. A total of fewer than 200 TCR beta chains were listed by the study as associated with cytomegalovirus. It was suggested by the authors that the approach could potentially be generalized to other disease states and immunological phenotypes. In a later genetic analysis, a missense DCLRE1C variant was associated with V-gene and J-gene trimming of TCR beta chains, and the association was replicated in an independent cohort. A cluster of highly shared sequence variants was judged likely to be a technical artifact of the sequencing pipeline. Broadly in line with IMGT annotations, most TCR beta V segments showed up in productive rearrangements about 90% or about 30% of the time in an earlier analysis of several hundred of the donors. The cohort was sequenced for TCR beta chains only, and without alpha or paired-chain data the features that could be detected were limited. HLA typing was unavailable for some donors at each locus, so association tests used only the typed subset. Three of the identified cytomegalovirus-associated TCR beta chains were confirmed in vitro to be specific for cytomegalovirus antigens. A further reported finding was that TCR beta sequences accurately predicted the HLA-A and HLA-B alleles for most subjects in the first cohort.

The cohort consisted of 666 healthy bone marrow donors. Cohort members were all nominally healthy when sampled, although unrecorded immune exposures were likely present. The donor was CMV seropositive and was included in the group of 289 seropositive cohort members. Every donor gave a peripheral blood sample, and the peripheral blood mononuclear cells from that sample were used for TCR beta sequencing. The Qiagen DNeasy Blood Extraction Kit was used to extract genomic DNA from the blood cell samples. The library was produced with the immunoSEQ multiplex PCR assay. The multiplex PCR relied on a mix of 60 forward primers for TCR Vbeta segments and 13 reverse primers for TCR Jbeta segments. Amplification of the CDR3 region of rearranged TCR beta genes was performed with a multiplex PCR assay on genomic DNA. The Illumina HiSeq System was used to sequence the amplified TCR beta libraries as 87-base-pair reads. The published analysis was carried out like this. In a later analysis, tens of millions of unique TCR beta chains were counted across the 500 to 850 repertoires, and roughly 9.9 million of these chains were shared by at least two donors. To remove PCR and sequencing errors, raw reads were error-corrected and collapsed into unique sequences using a nearest-neighbor algorithm that merged closely related sequences. To assign V, D and J gene segments, CDR3 sequences were aligned to IMGT reference sequences. For a sequence to be retained, a match of at least six nucleotides was required to both a V gene segment and a J gene segment. Rearrangements were called productive when the CDR3 lacked stop codons and stayed in frame with V and J; all others were non-productive. CDR3 was defined by IMGT convention, running from the second conserved V-encoded cysteine to the conserved J-encoded phenylalanine. Sequences without an unambiguous match to a single V gene segment were excluded from the earlier analysis of about 600 of the donors. An earlier analysis of about 590 of the donors classified V segments as functional when productive rearrangements were above 56.7% and as segregating when the standard deviation between donors was above 5%. A statistical classification framework was built to diagnose cytomegalovirus status from the catalog of TCR beta chain sequences. In a later analysis, TCR nucleotide sequences were compared against IMGT/GENE-DB human TR gene sequences so that V and J genes could be assigned. The TCRdist pipeline was used in a later analysis to assign CDR3 sequences and most-parsimonious VDJ recombination scenarios. In a later analysis, each TCR beta chain was defined by its CDR3 amino acid sequence together with its V-gene family, and reads lacking a unique V-gene family were excluded. In a later analysis, around 600 highly shared, low-generation-probability nucleotide sequences were removed to address suspected cross-contamination and a sequencing artifact. In a later analysis, a clonal expansion index for each public chain was calculated from normalized within-repertoire ranks of inferred template counts. In a later analysis, generation probabilities were computed with a VDJ recombination model fitted to out-of-frame rearrangements, and the resulting probabilities were checked against IGoR. In a later analysis, hypergeometric tests were used to score TCR-TCR, TCR-HLA and TCR-CMV co-occurrence, with a repertoire-size bias correction applied to TCR pairs. To estimate false discovery rates, a later analysis permuted the HLA or CMV assignments 20 times. A later analysis grouped co-occurring TCRs with DBSCAN, adding TCRdist sequence similarity when clustering within HLA-allele-positive subsets. For co-occurrence clustering, repertoires with fewer than 30,000 or more than 120,000 public chains were excluded, along with about five repertoires with anomalous nucleotide sharing. This is the immuneACCESS table as TCRdb keeps it, with only in-frame sequences that have V and J called. A part of the clones is gone; compared with another copy, unresolved V genes explain less than half, and the rest is unexplained. V and J calls and clone size are given by that table; D and trimming were obtained from the DNA. Here the sample has tens of thousands of clones; roughly two thirds occur a single time. Around 7% of the sample goes to the ten largest clones.

Looking up the germline V gene (reference sequence) yields CDR1 LNHDA and CDR2 SQIVND. Trimming leaves V shorter by 5 bases and J shorter by 5 bases, with the junction holding 6 bases beyond the gene matches. The cysteine opens and the phenylalanine closes a CDR3 of 15 amino acids. Only the CDR3 region is kept as DNA, spanning 45 bases read in frame from base 1. The sequence derives from a woman in her fifties or sixties in good health and CMV-seropositive. The sequence is built from TRBV19 and TRBJ1-6, with 7 middle bases fitting TRBD1. The sample comprised PBMCs. CDR3 region: CASSLQGRNNSPLHF. In nucleotides, the sequence is TGTGCCAGTAGTTTACAGGGGAGGAATAATTCACCCCTCCACTTT.